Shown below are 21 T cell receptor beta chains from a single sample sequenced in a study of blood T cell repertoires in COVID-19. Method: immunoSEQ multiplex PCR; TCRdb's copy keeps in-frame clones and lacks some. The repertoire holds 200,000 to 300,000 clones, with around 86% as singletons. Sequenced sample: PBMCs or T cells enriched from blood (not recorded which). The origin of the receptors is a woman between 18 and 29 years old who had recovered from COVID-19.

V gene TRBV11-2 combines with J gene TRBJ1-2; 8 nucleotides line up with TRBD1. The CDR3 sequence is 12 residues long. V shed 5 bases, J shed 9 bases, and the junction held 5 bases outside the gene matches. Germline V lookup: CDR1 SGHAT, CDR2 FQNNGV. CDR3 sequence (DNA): TGTGCCAGCAGCATGACAGGGGAGAGCTACACCTTC. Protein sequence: CASSMTGESYTF.

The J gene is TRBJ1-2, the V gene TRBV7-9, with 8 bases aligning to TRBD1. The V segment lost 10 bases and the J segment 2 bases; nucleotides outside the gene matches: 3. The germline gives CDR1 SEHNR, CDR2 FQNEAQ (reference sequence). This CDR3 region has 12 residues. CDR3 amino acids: CATRQGNYGYTF. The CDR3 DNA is TGTGCCACCCGACAGGGGAACTATGGCTACACCTTC. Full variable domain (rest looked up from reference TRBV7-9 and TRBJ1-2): DTGVSQNPRHKITKRGQNVTFRCDPISEHNRLYWYRQTLGQGPEFLTYFQNEAQLEKSRLLSDRFSAERPKGSFSTLEIQRTEQGDSAMYLCATRQGNYGYTFGSGTRLTVV.

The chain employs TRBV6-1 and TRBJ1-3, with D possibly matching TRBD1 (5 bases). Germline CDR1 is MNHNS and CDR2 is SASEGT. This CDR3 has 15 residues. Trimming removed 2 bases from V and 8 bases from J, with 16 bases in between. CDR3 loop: CASSERGRDRDTIYF. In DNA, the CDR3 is TGTGCCAGCAGTGAAAGGGGCAGGGATAGGGACACCATATATTTT.

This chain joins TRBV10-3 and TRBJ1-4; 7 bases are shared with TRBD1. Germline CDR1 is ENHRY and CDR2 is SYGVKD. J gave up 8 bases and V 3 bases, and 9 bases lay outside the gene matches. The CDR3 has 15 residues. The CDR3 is CAISDSTGVGEKLFF. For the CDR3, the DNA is TGTGCCATCAGTGACTCAACAGGGGTAGGAGAAAAACTGTTTTTT.

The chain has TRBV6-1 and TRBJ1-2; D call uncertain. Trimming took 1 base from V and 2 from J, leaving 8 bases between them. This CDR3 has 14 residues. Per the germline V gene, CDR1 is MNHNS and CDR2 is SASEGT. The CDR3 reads CASSEDQQNYGYTF. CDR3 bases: TGTGCCAGCAGTGAAGATCAACAGAACTATGGCTACACCTTC.

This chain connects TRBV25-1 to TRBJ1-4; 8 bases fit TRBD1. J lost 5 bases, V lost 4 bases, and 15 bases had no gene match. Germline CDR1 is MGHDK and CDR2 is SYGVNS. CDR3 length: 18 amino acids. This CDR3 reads CASSARSLTGGVNEKLFF. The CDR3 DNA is TGTGCCAGCAGTGCGCGTAGTCTCACAGGGGGGGTGAATGAAAAACTGTTTTTT.

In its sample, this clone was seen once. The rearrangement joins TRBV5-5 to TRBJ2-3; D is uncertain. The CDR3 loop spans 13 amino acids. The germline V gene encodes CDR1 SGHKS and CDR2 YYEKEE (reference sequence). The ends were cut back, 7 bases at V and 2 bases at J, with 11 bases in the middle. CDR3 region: CASALRSTDTQYF. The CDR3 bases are TGTGCCAGCGCCCTACGCTCCACAGATACGCAGTATTTT. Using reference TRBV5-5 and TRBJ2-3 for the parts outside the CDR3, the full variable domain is DAGVTQSPTHLIKTRGQQVTLRCSPISGHKSVSWYQQVLGQGPQFIFQYYEKEERGRGNFPDRFSARQFPNYSSELNVNALLLGDSALYLCASALRSTDTQYFGPGTRLTVL.

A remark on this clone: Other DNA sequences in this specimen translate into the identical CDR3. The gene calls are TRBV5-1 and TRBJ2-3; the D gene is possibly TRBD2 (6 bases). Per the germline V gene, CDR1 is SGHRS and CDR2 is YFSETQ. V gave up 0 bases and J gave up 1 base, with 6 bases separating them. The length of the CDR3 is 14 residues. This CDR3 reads CASSLVAGTDTQYF. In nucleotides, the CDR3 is TGCGCCAGCAGCTTGGTAGCGGGCACAGATACGCAGTATTTT.

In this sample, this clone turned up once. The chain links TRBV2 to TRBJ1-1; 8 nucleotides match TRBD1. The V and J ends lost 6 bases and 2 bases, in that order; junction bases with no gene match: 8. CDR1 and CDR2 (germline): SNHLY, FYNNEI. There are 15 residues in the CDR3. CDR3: CASREIGQGNTEAFF. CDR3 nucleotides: TGTGCCAGCAGGGAGATAGGACAGGGCAACACTGAAGCTTTCTTT.

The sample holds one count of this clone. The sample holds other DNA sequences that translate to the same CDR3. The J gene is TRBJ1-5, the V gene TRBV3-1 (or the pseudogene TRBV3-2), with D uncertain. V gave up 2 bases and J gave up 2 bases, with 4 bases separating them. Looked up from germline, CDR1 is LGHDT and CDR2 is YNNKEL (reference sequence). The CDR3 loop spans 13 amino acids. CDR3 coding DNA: TGTGCCAGCAGCCAATCGGGCAATCAGCCCCAGCATTTT. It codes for CASSQSGNQPQHF.

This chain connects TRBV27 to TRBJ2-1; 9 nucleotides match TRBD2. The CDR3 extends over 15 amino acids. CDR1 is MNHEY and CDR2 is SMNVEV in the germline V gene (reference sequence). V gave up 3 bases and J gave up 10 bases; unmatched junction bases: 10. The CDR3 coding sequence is TGTGCCAGCAGTTTCCCAGGCGGGAGGGCCGGGGAGCAGTTCTTC. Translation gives CASSFPGGRAGEQFF.

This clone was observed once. CDR3 in DNA: TGTGCCAGCAGCCAAAAAAGGACTAGCGGGAAAGCAGATACGCAGTATTTT. This translates into CASSQKRTSGKADTQYF. The V call is TRBV4-2, the J call TRBJ2-3; 12 nucleotides line up with TRBD2. The V gene end was trimmed by 2 bases and the J gene end by 4 bases; junction bases not matched to a gene: 7. Looked up from germline, CDR1 is LGHNA and CDR2 is YNFKEQ. The CDR3 is 17 amino acids.

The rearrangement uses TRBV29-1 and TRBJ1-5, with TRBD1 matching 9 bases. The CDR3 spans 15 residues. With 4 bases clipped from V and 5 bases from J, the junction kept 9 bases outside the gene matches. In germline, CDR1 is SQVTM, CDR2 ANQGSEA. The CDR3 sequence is CSVGAGTGTDQPQHF. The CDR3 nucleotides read TGCAGCGTTGGAGCCGGGACAGGGACTGATCAGCCCCAGCATTTT.

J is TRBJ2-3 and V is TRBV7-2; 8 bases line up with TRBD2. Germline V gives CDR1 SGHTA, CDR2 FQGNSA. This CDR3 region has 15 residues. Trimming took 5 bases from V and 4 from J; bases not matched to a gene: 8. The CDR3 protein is CASSPVAGGADTQYF. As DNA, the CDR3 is TGTGCCAGCAGCCCAGTGGCGGGGGGAGCAGATACGCAGTATTTT.

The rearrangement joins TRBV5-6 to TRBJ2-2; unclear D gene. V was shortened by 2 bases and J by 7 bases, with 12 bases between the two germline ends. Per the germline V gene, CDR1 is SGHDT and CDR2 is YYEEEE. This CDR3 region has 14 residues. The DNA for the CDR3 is TGTGCCAGCAGCTTAGCCCCCCGCGGCGGGGAGCTGTTTTTT. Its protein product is CASSLAPRGGELFF.

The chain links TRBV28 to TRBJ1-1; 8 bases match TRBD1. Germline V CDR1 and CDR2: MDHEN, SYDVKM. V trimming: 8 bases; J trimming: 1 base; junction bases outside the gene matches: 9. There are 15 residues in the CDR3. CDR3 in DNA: TGTGCCAGCCCCCAGCAGGGGGCTCGGAACACTGAAGCTTTCTTT. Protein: CASPQQGARNTEAFF.

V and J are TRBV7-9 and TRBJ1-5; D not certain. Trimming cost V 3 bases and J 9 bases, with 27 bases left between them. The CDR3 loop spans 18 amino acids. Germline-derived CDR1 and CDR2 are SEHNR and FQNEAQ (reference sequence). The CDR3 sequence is CASSFEGAGRSMRSPQHF. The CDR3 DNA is TGTGCCAGCAGCTTCGAGGGCGCGGGCCGTTCCATGAGATCGCCCCAGCATTTT.

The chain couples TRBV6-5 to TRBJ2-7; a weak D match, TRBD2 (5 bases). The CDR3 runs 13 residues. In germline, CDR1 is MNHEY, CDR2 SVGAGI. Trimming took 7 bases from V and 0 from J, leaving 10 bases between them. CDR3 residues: CASTQEGSYEQYF. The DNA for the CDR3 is TGTGCCAGCACTCAAGAGGGCTCCTACGAGCAGTACTTC.

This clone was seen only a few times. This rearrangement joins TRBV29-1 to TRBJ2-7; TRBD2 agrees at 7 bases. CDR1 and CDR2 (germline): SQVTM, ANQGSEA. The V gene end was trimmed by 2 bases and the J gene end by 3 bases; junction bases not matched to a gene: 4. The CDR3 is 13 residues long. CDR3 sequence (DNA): TGCAGCGTTGAACGAGGGGAGGGCTACGAGCAGTACTTC. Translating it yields CSVERGEGYEQYF.

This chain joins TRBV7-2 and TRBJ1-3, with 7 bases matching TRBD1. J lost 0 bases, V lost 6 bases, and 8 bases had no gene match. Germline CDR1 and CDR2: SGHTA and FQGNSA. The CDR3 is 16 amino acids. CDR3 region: CASRELRGNSGNTIYF. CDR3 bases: TGTGCCAGCAGAGAACTCAGGGGGAACTCTGGAAACACCATATATTTT. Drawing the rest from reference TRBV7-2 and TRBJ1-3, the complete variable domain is GAGVSQSPSNKVTEKGKDVELRCDPISGHTALYWYRQSLGQGLEFLIYFQGNSAPDKSGLPSDRFSAERTGGSVSTLTIQRTQQEDSAVYLCASRELRGNSGNTIYFGEGSWLTVV.

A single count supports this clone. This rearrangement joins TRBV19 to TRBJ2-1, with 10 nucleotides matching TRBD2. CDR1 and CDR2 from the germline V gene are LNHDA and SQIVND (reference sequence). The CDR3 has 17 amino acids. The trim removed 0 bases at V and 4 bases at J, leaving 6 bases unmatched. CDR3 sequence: CASSIDLEAGGYNEQFF. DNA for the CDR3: TGTGCCAGTAGTATAGATCTTGAAGCGGGAGGGTACAATGAGCAGTTCTTC. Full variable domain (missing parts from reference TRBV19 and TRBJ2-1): DGGITQSPKYLFRKEGQNVTLSCEQNLNHDAMYWYRQDPGQGLRLIYYSQIVNDFQKGDIAEGYSVSREKKESFPLTVTSAQKNPTAFYLCASSIDLEAGGYNEQFFGPGTRLTVL.